The 16 T cell receptor beta chains below were found in one sample sequenced in a study of shared clonotypes between healthy human individuals. It was CD45RO-negative cells, positively selected for CCR7, that made up naive CD8 cells, with terminally differentiated effector memory CD45RA+ cells excluded. Only in-frame clones appear in the TCRdb table, and some are missing; sequencing was by immunoSEQ multiplex PCR. The sample lists millions of clones; more than 85% were seen once. Sequences were obtained from naive CD8+ T cells from PBMCs. Source of these receptors: a man aged 18 to 29 in good health. Some clones in this sample may be carry-over from other donors' samples.

This clone was seen only once. The chain recombines TRBV7-9 with TRBJ2-7; 12 bases line up with TRBD2. The CDR3 is 16 amino acids. Germline V CDR1 and CDR2: SEHNR, FQNEAQ (reference sequence). The ends lost 3 bases at V and 4 bases at J; junction bases unmatched: 7. CDR3 sequence: CASSLGLAGLGYEQYF. The CDR3 bases are TGTGCCAGCAGCTTGGGACTAGCGGGTTTAGGGTACGAGCAGTACTTC.

J is TRBJ2-1 and V is TRBV27; 9 bases agree with TRBD1. The CDR3 spans 14 residues. Germline V lookup: CDR1 MNHEY, CDR2 SMNVEV (reference sequence). V trimming: 8 bases; J trimming: 8 bases; junction bases outside the gene matches: 10. This CDR3 is CASGADRGLDEQFF. DNA for the CDR3: TGTGCCAGCGGGGCAGACAGGGGGTTGGATGAGCAGTTCTTC.

On this clone itself: Other DNA sequences within the sample encode an identical CDR3. DNA of the CDR3: TGTGCCAGCAGCTTAGCATCTTATGAGCAGTTCTTC. Translation: CASSLASYEQFF. The chain employs TRBV7-9 and TRBJ2-1; the D is unclear. This CDR3 spans 12 amino acids. V gave up 0 bases and J gave up 8 bases, with 5 bases separating them. The V gene's germline CDR1 is SEHNR and CDR2 FQNEAQ (reference sequence).

As to this clone: The sample carries other DNA sequences with the same CDR3. The V gene is TRBV5-6, the J gene TRBJ1-5; the D is unclear. Germline V gene lookup returns CDR1 SGHDT and CDR2 YYEEEE. The CDR3 sequence is 13 residues long. The V end lost 0 bases, the J end lost 6 bases, and 7 bases lay between the germline ends. The CDR3 DNA reads TGTGCCAGCAGCTTGGGGGCGGGTCAGCCCCAGCATTTT. Amino acid sequence: CASSLGAGQPQHF.

V is TRBV10-3 and J is TRBJ1-3; D is uncertain. From germline, CDR1 is ENHRY and CDR2 SYGVKD. The length of the CDR3 is 17 residues. Deletions cut 0 bases from V and 0 bases from J, with 12 bases between. The CDR3 sequence: CAISESRTILSGNTIYF. CDR3 in DNA: TGTGCCATCAGTGAGTCGAGGACTATACTCTCTGGAAACACCATATATTTT.

This chain uses TRBV27 with TRBJ1-1; D is perhaps TRBD1 (5 bases). CDR3 length equals 13 residues. V lost 4 bases and J 6 bases, leaving 12 bases between the germline ends. Looked up from germline, CDR1 is MNHEY and CDR2 is SMNVEV (reference sequence). CDR3 coding DNA: TGTGCCAGCAGTTACCAGGGAATAGCTGAAGCTTTCTTT. This encodes CASSYQGIAEAFF.

The chain employs TRBV28 and TRBJ1-1, with a weak D call TRBD1 (5 bases). CDR3 length equals 16 residues. With 6 bases removed from V and 4 bases from J, the gap between germline ends came to 21 bases. Germline values: CDR1 MDHEN, CDR2 SYDVKM. The CDR3 DNA follows: TGTGCCAGCAGACCCACCCGGAGGCAGGGCGCCACTGAAGCTTTCTTT. The encoded protein is CASRPTRRQGATEAFF.

The chain uses TRBV6-5 and TRBJ2-1; possibly TRBD1 for D (5 bases). The length of the CDR3 is 15 residues. Trimming took 5 bases from V and 2 from J, leaving 13 bases between them. Germline V lookup: CDR1 MNHEY, CDR2 SVGAGI. CDR3 nucleotide sequence: TGTGCCAGCAGTCCTAGACAGAAACCCTACAATGAGCAGTTCTTC. Translated: CASSPRQKPYNEQFF.

This chain joins TRBV15 and TRBJ2-7; D is tentatively TRBD1 or TRBD2 (5 bases each). The V gene lost 0 bases and the J gene lost 0 bases, with 12 bases spanning the gap. The CDR3 has 16 amino acids. Germline CDR1 and CDR2: LNHNV and YYDKDF (reference sequence). The CDR3 DNA is TGTGCCACCAGCAGAGATCGGGCAGGGAGCTCCTACGAGCAGTACTTC. Translation gives CATSRDRAGSSYEQYF.

This sequence joins TRBV7-6 and TRBJ2-7; possibly TRBD1 or TRBD2 for D (5 bases each). Trimming took 5 bases from V and 3 from J, leaving 11 bases between them. The CDR3 has 13 amino acids. Germline loops: CDR1 SGHVS, CDR2 FNYEAQ. The CDR3 region has the DNA TGTGCCAGCAGCCGAGGGGCCGACTACGAGCAGTACTTC. It yields the protein CASSRGADYEQYF.

This chain joins TRBV27 and TRBJ2-7; 11 bases match TRBD2. The trim removed 5 bases at V and 3 bases at J, leaving 6 bases unmatched. There are 15 residues in the CDR3. The germline V gene has CDR1 MNHEY and CDR2 SMNVEV (reference sequence). The CDR3 protein is CASSARLAGIYEQYF. The CDR3 region has the DNA TGTGCCAGCAGTGCCCGACTAGCGGGAATCTACGAGCAGTACTTC.

The J gene is TRBJ1-1, the V gene TRBV19, with D perhaps matching TRBD1 (5 bases). V was shortened by 2 bases and J by 5 bases, with 9 bases between the two germline ends. The CDR3 spans 13 residues. The germline V gene encodes CDR1 LNHDA and CDR2 SQIVND (reference sequence). The CDR3 loop is CASSIKDITEAFF. The CDR3 nucleotides are TGTGCCAGTAGTATAAAGGACATAACTGAAGCTTTCTTT.

J is TRBJ1-2 and V is TRBV27; D call uncertain. CDR3 length: 14 residues. Germline values: CDR1 MNHEY, CDR2 SMNVEV (reference sequence). Trimming left V 2 bases short and J 7 bases short, with 14 bases between. The chain's CDR3 is CASSLTTPSGGYTF. The CDR3 nucleotides are TGTGCCAGCAGTTTAACGACTCCGTCCGGTGGCTACACCTTC.

V gene TRBV6-4 combines with J gene TRBJ2-1; TRBD2 matches 14 bases. The CDR3 is made up of 15 amino acids. Germline V gene lookup returns CDR1 MRHNA and CDR2 SNTAGT. The J segment lost 7 bases and the V segment lost 5 bases, leaving 4 bases of the junction unmatched. CDR3 DNA sequence: TGTGCCAGCAGTCGACTAGCGGGAGGGAGGAATGAGCAGTTCTTC. Protein product: CASSRLAGGRNEQFF.

The rearrangement uses TRBV21-1 and TRBJ2-7; TRBD2 was called by the table and not checked on the DNA. TRBV21-1 is recorded as a pseudogene. CDR3 length: 13 amino acids. The DNA of the CDR3 is TGTGCCAGCAGCAAAGAAGGGGGGGACAAGCAGTACTTC. Amino acid sequence: CASSKEGGDKQYF.

The rearrangement links TRBV19 to TRBJ1-3; D ambiguous. Germline V gene lookup returns CDR1 LNHDA and CDR2 SQIVND (reference sequence). The CDR3 runs to 15 residues. Trimming left V 7 bases short and J 1 base short, with 14 bases between. As DNA, the CDR3 is TGTGCCAGTAACGGTAAACTGACTTCTGGAAACACCATATATTTT. This sequence encodes CASNGKLTSGNTIYF.